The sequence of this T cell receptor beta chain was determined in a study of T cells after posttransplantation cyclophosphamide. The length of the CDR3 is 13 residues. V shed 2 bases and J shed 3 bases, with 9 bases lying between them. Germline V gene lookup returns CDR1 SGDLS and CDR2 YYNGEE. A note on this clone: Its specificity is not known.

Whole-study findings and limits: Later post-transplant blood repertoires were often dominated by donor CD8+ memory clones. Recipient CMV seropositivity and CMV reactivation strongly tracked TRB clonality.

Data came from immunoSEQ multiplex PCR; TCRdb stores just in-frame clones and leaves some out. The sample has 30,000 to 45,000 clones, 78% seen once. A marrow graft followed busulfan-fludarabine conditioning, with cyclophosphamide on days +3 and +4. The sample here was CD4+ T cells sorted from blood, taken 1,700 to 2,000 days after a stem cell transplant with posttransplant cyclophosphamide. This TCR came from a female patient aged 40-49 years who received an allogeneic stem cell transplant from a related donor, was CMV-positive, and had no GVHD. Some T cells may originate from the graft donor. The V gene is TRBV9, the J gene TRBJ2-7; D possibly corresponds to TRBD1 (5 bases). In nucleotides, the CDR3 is TGTGCCAGCAGCGTCCAACAGGACTACGAGCAGTACTTC. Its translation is CASSVQQDYEQYF. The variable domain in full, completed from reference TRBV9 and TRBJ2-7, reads DSGVTQTPKHLITATGQRVTLRCSPRSGDLSVYWYQQSLDQGLQFLIQYYNGEERAKGNILERFSAQQFPDLHSELNLSSLELGDSALYFCASSVQQDYEQYFGPGTRLTVT.